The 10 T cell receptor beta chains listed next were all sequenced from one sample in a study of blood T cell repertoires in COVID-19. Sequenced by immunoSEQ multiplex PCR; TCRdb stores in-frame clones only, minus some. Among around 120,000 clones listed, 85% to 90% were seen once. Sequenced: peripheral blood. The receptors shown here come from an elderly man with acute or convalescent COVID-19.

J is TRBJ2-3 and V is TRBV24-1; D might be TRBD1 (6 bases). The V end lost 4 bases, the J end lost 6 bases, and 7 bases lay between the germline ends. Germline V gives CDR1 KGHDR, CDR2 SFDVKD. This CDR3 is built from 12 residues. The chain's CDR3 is CATSDRGDTQYF. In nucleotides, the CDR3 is TGTGCCACCAGTGACAGGGGCGATACGCAGTATTTT.

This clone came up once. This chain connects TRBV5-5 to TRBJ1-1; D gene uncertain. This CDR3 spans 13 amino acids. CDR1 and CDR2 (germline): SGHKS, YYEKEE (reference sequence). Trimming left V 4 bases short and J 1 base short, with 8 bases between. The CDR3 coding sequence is TGTGCCAGCAGCCCACGGGGGAACACTGAAGCTTTCTTT. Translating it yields CASSPRGNTEAFF.

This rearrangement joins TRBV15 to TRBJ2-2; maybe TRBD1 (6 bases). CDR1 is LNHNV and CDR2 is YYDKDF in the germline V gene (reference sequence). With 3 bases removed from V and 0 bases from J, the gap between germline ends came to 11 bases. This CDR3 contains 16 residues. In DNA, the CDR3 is TGTGCCACCAGCAGTCTGGACAGTTCGAACACCGGGGAGCTGTTTTTT. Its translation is CATSSLDSSNTGELFF.

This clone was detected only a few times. The CDR3 is CASTVSGSDYNEQFF. Written as DNA, the CDR3 is TGCGCCAGCACTGTTTCCGGGAGTGACTACAATGAGCAGTTCTTC. J is TRBJ2-1 and V is TRBV5-1, with a tentative D call TRBD2 (6 bases). Trimming stripped 6 bases from V and 3 bases from J, with 16 bases between. The CDR3 sequence is 15 residues long. CDR1 and CDR2 (germline): SGHRS, YFSETQ.

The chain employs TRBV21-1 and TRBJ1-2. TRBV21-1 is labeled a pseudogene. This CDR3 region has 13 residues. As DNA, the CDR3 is TGTGCCAGCAGCAAAGGGCCCGGAGGGGGCTACACCTTC. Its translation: CASSKGPGGGYTF.

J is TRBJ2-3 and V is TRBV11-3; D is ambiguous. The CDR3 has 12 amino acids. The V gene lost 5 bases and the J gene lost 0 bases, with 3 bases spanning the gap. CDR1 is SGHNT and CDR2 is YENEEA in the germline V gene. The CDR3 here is CASSQSTDTQYF. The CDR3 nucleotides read TGTGCCAGCAGCCAAAGCACAGATACGCAGTATTTT.

Here the CDR3 DNA reads TGCGCCAGCAGCCAAACAGGGGACGCCAAAAACATTCAGTACTTC. Translated: CASSQTGDAKNIQYF. The chain has TRBV4-3 and TRBJ2-4; 7 bases align to TRBD1. The CDR3 extends over 15 amino acids. Germline CDR1 reads LGHNA; CDR2 reads YSLEER. J was trimmed by 1 base and V by 2 bases; bases with no gene match: 2.

The CDR3 loop reads CASSLQGTNTEAFF. The CDR3 DNA sequence: TGCGCCAGCAGCTTACAGGGTACGAACACTGAAGCTTTCTTT. The chain combines TRBV5-1 with TRBJ1-1, with D perhaps matching TRBD1 (6 bases). The CDR3 length is 14 residues. The V end was cut by 2 bases, the J end by 1 base, with 9 bases between. The germline V gene has CDR1 SGHRS and CDR2 YFSETQ.

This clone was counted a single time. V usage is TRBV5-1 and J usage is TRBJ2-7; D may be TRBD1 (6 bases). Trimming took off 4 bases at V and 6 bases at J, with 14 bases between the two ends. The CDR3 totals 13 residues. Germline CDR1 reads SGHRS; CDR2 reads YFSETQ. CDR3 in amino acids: CASSLLVGAEQYF. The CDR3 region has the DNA TGCGCCAGCAGCCTCCTCGTGGGGGCCGAGCAGTACTTC.

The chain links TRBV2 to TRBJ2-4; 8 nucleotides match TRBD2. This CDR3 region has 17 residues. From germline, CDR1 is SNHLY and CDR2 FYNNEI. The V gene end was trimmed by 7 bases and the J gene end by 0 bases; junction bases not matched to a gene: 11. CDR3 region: CASNPTGAGGAKNIQYF. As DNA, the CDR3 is TGTGCCAGCAATCCTACGGGGGCGGGAGGAGCCAAAAACATTCAGTACTTC.